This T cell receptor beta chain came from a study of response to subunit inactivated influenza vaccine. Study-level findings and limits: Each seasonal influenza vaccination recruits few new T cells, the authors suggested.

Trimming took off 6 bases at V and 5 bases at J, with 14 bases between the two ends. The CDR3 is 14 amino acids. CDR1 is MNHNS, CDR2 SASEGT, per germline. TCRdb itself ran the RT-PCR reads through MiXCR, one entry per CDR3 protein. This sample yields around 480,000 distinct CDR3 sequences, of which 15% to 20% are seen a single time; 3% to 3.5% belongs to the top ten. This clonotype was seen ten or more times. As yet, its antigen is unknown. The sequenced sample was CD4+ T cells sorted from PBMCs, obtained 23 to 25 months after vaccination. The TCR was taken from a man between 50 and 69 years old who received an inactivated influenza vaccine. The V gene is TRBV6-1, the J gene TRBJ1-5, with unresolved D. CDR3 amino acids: CASSPMPGDQPQHF. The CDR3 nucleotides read TGTGCCAGCAGCCCGATGCCGGGCGATCAGCCCCAGCATTTT.